This record concerns one TCR beta chain sequence. Its antigen is not yet known. The receptor library was made with the immunoSEQ multiplex PCR assay. A mixture of 60 forward primers for TCR Vbeta segments and 13 reverse primers for TCR Jbeta segments was used in the multiplex PCR. The CDR3 region of rearranged TCR beta genes was amplified from genomic DNA with a multiplex PCR assay. On the Illumina HiSeq System, the amplified TCR beta libraries were sequenced as 87-base-pair reads. The paper's data handling went like this. In a later analysis, around 80 million unique TCR beta chains were counted across the approximately 640 repertoires, and about 10 million of these chains were shared by at least two donors. To remove PCR and sequencing errors, raw reads were error-corrected and collapsed into unique sequences using a nearest-neighbor algorithm that merged closely related sequences. To assign V, D and J gene segments, CDR3 sequences were aligned to IMGT reference sequences. For a sequence to be retained, at least a six-nucleotide match to both a V gene segment and a J gene segment was required. A rearrangement was called productive if the CDR3 had no stop codons and remained in frame with V and J, and every other rearrangement was called non-productive. Following IMGT convention, CDR3 was defined as the stretch from the second conserved V-encoded cysteine up to the conserved J-encoded phenylalanine. In an earlier analysis of around 540 of the donors, sequences lacking an unambiguous match to a single V gene segment were excluded. An earlier analysis of about 590 of the donors classified V segments as functional when productive rearrangements were above 56.7% and as segregating when the standard deviation between donors was above 5%. A statistical classification framework was developed to diagnose cytomegalovirus status using the catalog of TCR beta chain sequences. In a later analysis, TCR nucleotide sequences were compared against IMGT/GENE-DB human TR gene sequences so that V and J genes could be assigned. In a later analysis, CDR3 sequences and most-parsimonious VDJ recombination scenarios were assigned using the TCRdist pipeline. In a later analysis, each TCR beta chain was defined by its CDR3 amino acid sequence together with its V-gene family, and reads lacking a unique V-gene family were excluded. As a way to deal with suspected cross-contamination and a sequencing artifact, a later analysis dropped 450 to 600 nucleotide sequences that were highly shared and had low generation probability. In a later analysis, a clonal expansion index was calculated for each public chain from normalized within-repertoire ranks of inferred template counts. In a later analysis, generation probabilities were computed with a VDJ recombination model fitted to out-of-frame rearrangements, and the resulting probabilities were checked against IGoR. In a later analysis, TCR-TCR, TCR-HLA and TCR-CMV co-occurrence was scored with hypergeometric tests, and a repertoire-size bias correction was applied to TCR pairs. To estimate false discovery rates, a later analysis permuted the HLA or CMV assignments 20 times. In a later analysis, co-occurring TCRs were grouped using DBSCAN, with TCRdist sequence similarity added in when clustering inside HLA-allele-positive subsets. Co-occurrence clustering excluded repertoires with fewer than 30,000 or more than 120,000 public chains, plus five with anomalous nucleotide sharing. Entries here come from immuneACCESS through TCRdb and include only in-frame sequences with V and J called. Some clones fail to appear in such tables; in the studies checked, an unresolved V gene covers under half of the shortfall, and the cause of the remainder is unknown. That table is the source of V, J and clone size, and D and trimming were worked out from the DNA. This specimen's table enumerates around 100,000 clones. The ten largest make up 0.59% of the sample.

The cohort comprised around 690 healthy bone marrow donors. Cohort members were all nominally healthy when sampled, although unrecorded immune exposures were likely present. The donor tested CMV seronegative, placing the donor among the 352 seronegative members of the cohort. A peripheral blood sample was provided by each donor, and peripheral blood mononuclear cells were used for TCR beta sequencing. The Qiagen DNeasy Blood Extraction Kit was used to extract genomic DNA from the blood cell samples. This record belongs to a study of cytomegalovirus exposure and HLA in healthy donors (dated by TCRdb to 2016 to 2017). Broadly, across the study: An earlier analysis of roughly 610 of the donors reported approximately 260 Gb of sequence data and 100 million to 120 million unique TCR beta sequences obtained from roughly 170 million T cells. An early release that covered about 600 HLA-typed donors contained approximately 300 gigabases of sequencing data and 65 million to 100 million unique TCR sequences. Among the roughly 400 genotyped donors, around 79% belonged to the genetic ancestry cluster associated with self-reported Caucasian donors. The study aimed to test whether cataloging public T cell receptors could reveal signatures of past pathogen exposure. The study used immunosequencing to profile the T cell repertoires of more than 650 subjects and linked those repertoires to cytomegalovirus serostatus. In addition to the first cohort of around 670 subjects, a separate validation cohort of 120 different subjects was used. The study combined high-throughput TCR immunosequencing, statistical association of individual TCRs with disease status, and machine learning to predict cytomegalovirus infection status. A later analysis re-analyzed previously published TCR beta repertoires from 600 to 850 donors and added high-resolution HLA genotyping to study TCR occurrence patterns. In the later analysis, no new phenotypic data were used to find candidate immune exposures; instead, reliance was placed on TCR beta sequences and their occurrence across donors. In an earlier analysis of over 550 of the donors, high-throughput TCR beta sequencing was used to judge whether each TCR beta V gene segment behaved as functional or pseudogenic. Alongside the repertoire data, information on donor age, sex, ethnicity and CMV serostatus was compiled. A later genetic analysis took genome-wide SNP genotypes for 398 of the 666 donors and used that subset as a discovery cohort. All discovery cohort repertoires had been generated using a single sequencing platform. HLA typing covered class I and class II loci at four-digit resolution. The number of donors typed differed by locus, with roughly 620-640 for A, B, C, DRB1 and DQB1, 522 for DQA1, 600 to 610 for DPA1, and around 460 for DPB1. Roughly 5 DR-DQ haplotypes were handled as single units for association and clustering, since linkage in the cohort was strong. On average, 235,054 unique TCR beta nucleotide sequences were sequenced per donor among more than 350 genotyped donors of the cohort, with about 17% of those sequences being non-productive. Overall study results and their limits: The only immune exposure information available for the cohort was CMV serostatus. In a later analysis, the rate of TCR association differed among HLA loci, with DRB1 alleles having the most associated TCRs and HLA-C alleles having the fewest. About 15 rarely observed V segments, including chromosome 9 orphons, were excluded from the earlier analysis of several hundred of the donors because counts were too low. Most TCR sequences were seen in very few donors, while some public TCRs were found in many individuals. Correlated functional status among segregating V segments might reflect linkage disequilibrium, but an unknown experimental factor could not be ruled out. The classifier was reported to diagnose cytomegalovirus status with high specificity and sensitivity in both the original and validation cohorts. Because the 87-base-pair reads could not distinguish some IMGT-functional V segments, including TRBV6-2 and TRBV6-3, those segments were excluded. Compared with the approximately 600-donor mean, donors in an Asian-associated ancestry cluster had fewer N-insertions in productive TCRs, according to a later genetic analysis. In vitro tests confirmed that a few of the cytomegalovirus-associated TCR beta chains recognize cytomegalovirus antigens. In a later analysis, most CMV-associated TCR beta chains were found to appear HLA-restricted, with HLA associations seemingly driven largely by CMV exposure. A later genetic analysis associated a missense DCLRE1C variant with V-gene and J-gene trimming of TCR beta chains, and an independent cohort replicated the association. In a later analysis, HLA-associated TCR beta chains showed more clonal expansion and lower generation probabilities than non-associated chains that were equally common. The authors suggested that the approach could potentially be extended to other disease states and immunological phenotypes. In a later analysis, 15,000 to 20,000 TCR beta sequences were associated with specific HLA alleles at a false discovery rate of 0.05. Broadly in line with IMGT annotations, most TCR beta V segments showed up in productive rearrangements about 87% or about 30% of the time in an earlier analysis of about 500 of the donors. Sequencing depth was assumed to be roughly uniform across donors in the presence/absence analyses, though that assumption may not hold. A total of 164 TCR beta chains were listed by the study as associated with cytomegalovirus. In a later analysis, several top co-occurrence clusters were reported to appear linked to parvovirus B19, influenza, CMV and Epstein-Barr virus. Only TCR beta chains were sequenced in this cohort, and the absence of alpha or paired-chain data limited detectable features. The sequencing pipeline was judged likely to have produced a cluster of highly shared sequence variants as a technical artifact. When HLA alleles, especially DR and DQ, strongly co-occurred, attributing TCR associations to individual alleles was difficult. HLA typing was unavailable for some donors at each locus, so association tests used only the typed subset. A further reported finding was that TCR beta sequences accurately predicted the HLA-A and HLA-B alleles for most subjects in the first cohort.

The CDR3 starts with the cysteine, ends with the phenylalanine, and has 14 residues. Only the CDR3 part of the read is kept: 42 bases, read in frame from the first base. The germline V gene yields MGHDK for CDR1 and SYGVNS for CDR2. V is cut by 7 bases and J by 4 bases, and the space between the germline ends is 16 bases. Sequenced material: PBMCs. The sequence joins TRBV25-1 to TRBJ1-2; the D gene is perhaps TRBD1, on 6 matching bases. This receptor was obtained from a man aged 45-65 years in good health and CMV-seronegative. The nucleotides read TGTGCCAGCAAACCGCCCGACAGGCCCTATGGCTACACCTTC. This codes for CASKPPDRPYGYTF.